One and the same sample provided the 18 T cell receptor beta chains below, sequenced in a study of cytomegalovirus exposure and HLA in healthy donors. The PCR employed 60 Vbeta primers together with 13 Jbeta primers. Here immunoSEQ multiplex PCR was the method, and the copy in TCRdb shows in-frame clones only, minus some. The table lists 55,000 to 80,000 clones, 65% to 70% of them singletons. Sequencing was performed on PBMCs. The receptors originated from a man aged 40-50 years in good health and CMV-seropositive.

This clone was seen more than once but under ten times. The rearrangement joins TRBV19 to TRBJ1-2, with TRBD1 matching 7 bases. The CDR3 spans 13 residues. CDR1 LNHDA and CDR2 SQIVND come from the germline V gene (reference sequence). Trimming at V came to 6 bases and at J to 8 bases, leaving 9 bases not matched to a gene. As DNA, the CDR3 is TGTGCCAGTAGCCTGGACAGGTCGGCGGGCTACACCTTC. It encodes CASSLDRSAGYTF.

The rearrangement joins TRBV7-3 to TRBJ2-1; 9 bases line up with TRBD2. The CDR3 runs to 15 residues. From germline, CDR1 is SGHTA and CDR2 FQGTGA. V shed 2 bases and J 9 bases; nucleotides not matched to a gene: 8. The CDR3 loop is CASSLYSGGRGEQFF. The DNA of the CDR3 is TGTGCCAGCAGCTTATACAGCGGGGGGCGAGGTGAGCAGTTCTTC.

V gene TRBV11-2 combines with J gene TRBJ1-1; TRBD1 might be the D (6 bases). Trimming took 1 base from V and 4 from J, leaving 13 bases between them. Looked up from germline, CDR1 is SGHAT and CDR2 is FQNNGV. The CDR3 is 15 amino acids. The CDR3 region has the DNA TGTGCCAGCAGCTTAGTCAGGACAGTGATCACTGAAGCTTTCTTT. Its protein product is CASSLVRTVITEAFF.

The rearrangement links TRBV6-5 to TRBJ1-2; 11 positions agree with TRBD1. J was trimmed by 7 bases and V by 7 bases; bases with no gene match: 11. Looked up from germline, CDR1 is MNHEY and CDR2 is SVGAGI. The CDR3 has 15 residues. The CDR3 spells CASNPWGQGVGGYTF. CDR3 sequence (DNA): TGTGCCAGCAACCCTTGGGGACAGGGGGTAGGTGGCTACACCTTC.

V is TRBV30 and J is TRBJ1-2; the D is unclear. Germline CDR1 and CDR2: GTSNPN and SVGIG (reference sequence). The CDR3 contains 16 residues. V was pared by 0 bases and J by 8 bases, with 22 bases between. The CDR3, as DNA: TGTGCCTGGAGTGTGGGCCTCGAGGGATTTTTCATCGGCTACACCTTC. This gives the protein CAWSVGLEGFFIGYTF.

J is TRBJ2-1 and V is TRBV5-4, with TRBD1 as a possible D gene (5 bases). The CDR3 sequence is 15 residues long. V gave up 2 bases and J gave up 5 bases, with 14 bases separating them. Germline CDR1 reads SGHNT; CDR2 reads YYREEE (reference sequence). The CDR3 reads CASSFPPGIHNEQFF. CDR3 nucleotides: TGTGCCAGCAGCTTTCCTCCAGGGATCCACAATGAGCAGTTCTTC.

To note about this clone: One junction end does not reproduce the germline sequence, and a read error may be involved. The V call is TRBV7-2, the J call TRBJ1-2; D not resolved. This CDR3 contains 13 residues. CDR1 SGHTA and CDR2 FQGNSA come from the germline V gene. The CDR3 DNA reads as TGTGCCAGCAGCTTTCGCACAGACTATGGCCACACCTTC. Translated, it gives CASSFRTDYGHTF.

Concerning this clone: Because the CDR3's place on the DNA is in doubt, the DNA is left out and the CDR3 is given as listed by TCRdb. V usage is TRBV6-6 and J usage is TRBJ1-5; the DNA was not compared with TRBD1, the D call given in the table. Germline V gives CDR1 MNHNY, CDR2 SVGAGI (reference sequence). The CDR3 spans 15 residues, counting both ends. The chain's CDR3 is CASSSSTGGNQPQHF.

CDR3 DNA: TGCGCCAGCAGCTCTAGCGGGGGGAGCACAGATACGCAGTATTTT. This codes for CASSSSGGSTDTQYF. The chain carries TRBV5-1 and TRBJ2-3, with TRBD2 matching over 11 bases. From germline, CDR1 is SGHRS and CDR2 YFSETQ. V was pared by 3 bases and J by 0 bases, with 0 bases of the junction left unmatched. CDR3 length equals 15 residues.

This clone was recorded a few times. This rearrangement joins TRBV5-1 to TRBJ2-2; 10 positions match TRBD2. From germline, CDR1 is SGHRS and CDR2 YFSETQ. This CDR3 spans 15 amino acids. J lost 5 bases, V lost 4 bases, and 5 bases had no gene match. CDR3 loop: CASSLTSGATGELFF. DNA for the CDR3: TGCGCCAGCAGCCTTACTAGCGGGGCAACCGGGGAGCTGTTTTTT.

This clone occurred a few times. The CDR3 coding sequence is TGTGCCAGCAGTTCTCCGGGACAGGGGCCGCCGAATGAGCAGTTCTTC. Translation: CASSSPGQGPPNEQFF. This rearrangement joins TRBV28 to TRBJ2-1; 10 bases agree with TRBD1. The CDR3 is 16 residues long. From germline, CDR1 is MDHEN and CDR2 SYDVKM. V lost 4 bases, J lost 7 bases, and 10 bases stayed unmatched.

This clone appeared a few times. The chain combines TRBV5-6 with TRBJ1-2; TRBD1 agrees at 10 bases. With 5 bases clipped from V and 3 bases from J, the junction kept 4 bases outside the gene matches. The CDR3 spans 14 residues. Germline-derived CDR1 and CDR2 are SGHDT and YYEEEE. DNA of the CDR3: TGTGCCAGCAGGAGACAGGGGGCGTACTATGGCTACACCTTC. Translating gives CASRRQGAYYGYTF. Full variable domain (remainder filled in from reference TRBV5-6 and TRBJ1-2): DAGVTQSPTHLIKTRGQQVTLRCSPKSGHDTVSWYQQALGQGPQFIFQYYEEEERQRGNFPDRFSGHQFPNYSSELNVNALLLGDSALYLCASRRQGAYYGYTFGSGTRLTVV.

In this sample, this clone turned up a few times. This chain connects TRBV5-1 to TRBJ2-7; TRBD1 matches at 8 bases. The V and J ends lost 8 bases and 6 bases, in that order; junction bases with no gene match: 10. CDR1 SGHRS and CDR2 YFSETQ come from the germline V gene. The CDR3 has 13 amino acids. The CDR3 coding sequence is TGCGCCAGTTACCGGGACAGGCGACTCGAGCAGTACTTC. This gives the protein CASYRDRRLEQYF. Using reference TRBV5-1 and TRBJ2-7 for the parts outside the CDR3, the full variable domain is KAGVTQTPRYLIKTRGQQVTLSCSPISGHRSVSWYQQTPGQGLQFLFEYFSETQRNKGNFPGRFSGRQFSNSRSEMNVSTLELGDSALYLCASYRDRRLEQYFGPGTRLTVT.

The chain employs TRBV30 and TRBJ2-1; TRBD2 might be the D (5 bases). This CDR3 region has 13 residues. From germline, CDR1 is GTSNPN and CDR2 SVGIG (reference sequence). Trimming pared 8 bases from V and 1 base from J, leaving 12 bases between. The CDR3 here is CAGERDSYNEQFF. The CDR3 DNA follows: TGTGCCGGGGAGAGGGATTCCTACAATGAGCAGTTCTTC.

V and J are TRBV27 and TRBJ2-1; D is uncertain. V was cut by 2 bases and J by 4 bases, with 15 bases left in between. Germline V gene lookup returns CDR1 MNHEY and CDR2 SMNVEV (reference sequence). The CDR3 contains 16 residues. This chain's CDR3 is CASSLDRRASYNEQFF. The CDR3 coding sequence is TGTGCCAGCAGTTTAGATAGACGAGCTAGTTACAATGAGCAGTTCTTC.

The chain carries TRBV6-6 and TRBJ1-4; D perhaps matches TRBD1 (6 bases). CDR3 size: 12 residues. V was shortened by 3 bases and J by 8 bases, with 7 bases between the two germline ends. CDR1 and CDR2 (germline): MNHNY, SVGAGI (reference sequence). The CDR3 loop is CASSYGGEKLFF. The CDR3 nucleotides are TGTGCCAGCAGTTATGGGGGCGAAAAACTGTTTTTT.

The V call is TRBV7-9, the J call TRBJ2-7, with D perhaps TRBD2 (5 bases). The CDR3 is made up of 14 amino acids. Trimming left V 4 bases short and J 1 base short, with 11 bases between. CDR1 and CDR2 (germline): SEHNR, FQNEAQ (reference sequence). The CDR3 DNA follows: TGTGCCAGCAGCTCGGGGTTTCCTTCCTACGAGCAGTACTTC. Amino acids: CASSSGFPSYEQYF.

V is TRBV19 and J is TRBJ2-4, with D possibly being TRBD2 (6 bases). Trimming removed 5 bases from V and 2 bases from J, with 16 bases in between. The CDR3 sequence is 16 residues long. Germline CDR1 is LNHDA and CDR2 is SQIVND (reference sequence). The CDR3 nucleotides read TGTGCCAGTAGTCCCACCCAGGAGGGTACCAAAAACATTCAGTACTTC. This codes for CASSPTQEGTKNIQYF.